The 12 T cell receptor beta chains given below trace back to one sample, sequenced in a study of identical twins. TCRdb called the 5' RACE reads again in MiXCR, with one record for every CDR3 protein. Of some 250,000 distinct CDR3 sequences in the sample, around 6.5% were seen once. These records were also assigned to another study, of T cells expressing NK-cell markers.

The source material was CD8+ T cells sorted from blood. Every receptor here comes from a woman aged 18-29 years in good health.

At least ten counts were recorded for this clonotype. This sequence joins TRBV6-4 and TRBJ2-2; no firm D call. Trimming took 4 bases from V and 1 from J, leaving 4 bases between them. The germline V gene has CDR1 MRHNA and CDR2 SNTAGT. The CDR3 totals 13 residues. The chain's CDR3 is CASSGGNTGELFF. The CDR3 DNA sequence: TGTGCCAGCAGTGGCGGGAACACCGGGGAGCTGTTTTTT.

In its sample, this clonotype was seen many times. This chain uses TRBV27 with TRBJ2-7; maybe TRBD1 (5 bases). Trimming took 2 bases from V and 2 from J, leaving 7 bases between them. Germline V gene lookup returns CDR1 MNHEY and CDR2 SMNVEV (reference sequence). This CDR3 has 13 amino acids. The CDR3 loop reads CASSLKDTYEQYF. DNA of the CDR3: TGTGCCAGCAGTTTAAAGGACACCTACGAGCAGTACTTC.

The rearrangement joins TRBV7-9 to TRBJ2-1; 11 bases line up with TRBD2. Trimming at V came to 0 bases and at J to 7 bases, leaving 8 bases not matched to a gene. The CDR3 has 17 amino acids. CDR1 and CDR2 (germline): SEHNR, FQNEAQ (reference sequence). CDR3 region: CASSLAGASGRLNEQFF. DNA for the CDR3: TGTGCCAGCAGCTTAGCGGGAGCTAGCGGGAGGTTGAATGAGCAGTTCTTC.

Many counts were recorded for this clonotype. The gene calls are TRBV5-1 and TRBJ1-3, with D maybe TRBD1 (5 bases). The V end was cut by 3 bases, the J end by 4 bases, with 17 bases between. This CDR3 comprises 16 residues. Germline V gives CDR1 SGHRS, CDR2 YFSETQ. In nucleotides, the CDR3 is TGCGCCAGCAGCTGGGGGACGGCTGACCTGGGAAACACCATATATTTT. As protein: CASSWGTADLGNTIYF.

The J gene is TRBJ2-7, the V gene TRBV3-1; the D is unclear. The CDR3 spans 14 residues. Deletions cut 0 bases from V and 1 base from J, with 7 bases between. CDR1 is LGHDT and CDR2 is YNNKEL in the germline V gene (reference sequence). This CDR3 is CASSQDTVSYEQYF. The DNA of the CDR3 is TGTGCCAGCAGCCAAGATACGGTGTCCTACGAGCAGTACTTC.

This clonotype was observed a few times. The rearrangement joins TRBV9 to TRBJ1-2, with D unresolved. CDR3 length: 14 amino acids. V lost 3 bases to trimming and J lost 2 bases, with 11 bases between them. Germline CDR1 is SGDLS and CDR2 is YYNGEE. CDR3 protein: CASSDRELNYGYTF. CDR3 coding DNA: TGTGCCAGCAGCGACCGGGAACTGAACTATGGCTACACCTTC. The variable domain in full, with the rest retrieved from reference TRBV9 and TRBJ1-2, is DSGVTQTPKHLITATGQRVTLRCSPRSGDLSVYWYQQSLDQGLQFLIQYYNGEERAKGNILERFSAQQFPDLHSELNLSSLELGDSALYFCASSDRELNYGYTFGSGTRLTVV.

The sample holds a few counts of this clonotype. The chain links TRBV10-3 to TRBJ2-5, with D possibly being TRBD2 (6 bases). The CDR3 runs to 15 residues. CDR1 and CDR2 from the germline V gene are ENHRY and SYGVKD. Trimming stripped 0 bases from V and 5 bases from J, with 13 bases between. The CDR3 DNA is TGTGCCATCAGTGAGTCGTATGGCGGGGCGGAGACCCAGTACTTC. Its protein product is CAISESYGGAETQYF.

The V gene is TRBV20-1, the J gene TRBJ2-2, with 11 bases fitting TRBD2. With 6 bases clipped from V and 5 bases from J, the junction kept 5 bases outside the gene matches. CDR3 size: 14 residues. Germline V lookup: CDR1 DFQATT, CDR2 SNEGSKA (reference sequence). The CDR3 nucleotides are TGCAGTGCATATAGCGGGGGGGGGACCGGGGAGCTGTTTTTT. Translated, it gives CSAYSGGGTGELFF.

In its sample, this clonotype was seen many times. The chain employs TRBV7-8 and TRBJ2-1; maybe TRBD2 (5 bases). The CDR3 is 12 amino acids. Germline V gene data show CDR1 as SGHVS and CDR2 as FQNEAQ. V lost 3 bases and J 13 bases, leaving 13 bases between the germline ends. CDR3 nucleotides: TGTGCCAGCAGCTTTACTAGGTCTTACCAGTTCTTC. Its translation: CASSFTRSYQFF.

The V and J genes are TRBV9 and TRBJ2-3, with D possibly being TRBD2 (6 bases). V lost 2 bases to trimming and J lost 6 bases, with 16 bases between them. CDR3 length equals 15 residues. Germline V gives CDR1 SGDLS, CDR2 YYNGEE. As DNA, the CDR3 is TGTGCCAGCAGCGTCGACGGGGGACGAGGGGATACGCAGTATTTT. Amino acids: CASSVDGGRGDTQYF.

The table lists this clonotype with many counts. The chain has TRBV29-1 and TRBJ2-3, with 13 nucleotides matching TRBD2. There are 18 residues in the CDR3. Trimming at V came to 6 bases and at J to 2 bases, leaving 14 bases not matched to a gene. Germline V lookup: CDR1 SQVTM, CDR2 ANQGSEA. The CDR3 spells CSVGGLAGPPNITDTQYF. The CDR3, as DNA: TGCAGCGTGGGGGGACTAGCGGGGCCTCCCAATATCACAGATACGCAGTATTTT.

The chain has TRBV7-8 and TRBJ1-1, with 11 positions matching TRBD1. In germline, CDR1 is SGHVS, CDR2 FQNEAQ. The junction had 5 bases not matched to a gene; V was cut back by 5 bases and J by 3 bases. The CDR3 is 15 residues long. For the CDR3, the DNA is TGTGCCAGCAGCGCGGGACAGGGGGTATACACTGAAGCTTTCTTT. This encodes CASSAGQGVYTEAFF.